A selection of T cell receptor beta chains follows, all from one sample in a study of blood T cells in healthy people across ages. A single record per CDR3 protein comes from TCRdb applying MiXCR to the 5' RACE reads. The sample shows 870,000 or so distinct CDR3 sequences, under 30% of them seen only once. The sequenced sample was blood. The receptors originated from an elderly woman in good health. CDR3s include the opening cysteine and the closing phenylalanine or tryptophan. The D gene is left open where the match is weak. Size is omitted from some rows. Given values are once, few, many or a class for expanded clones.

d_call: TRBD1
v_call: TRBV12-3/TRBV12-4
clone_size: once
j_call: TRBJ2-5
cdr3_nt: TGTGCCAGCAGTTCGGGACAGGGGACACGACGGTACCAAGAGACCCAGTACTTC
cdr3_aa: CASSSGQGTRRYQETQYF

d_call: NA
v_call: TRBV2
clone_size: NA
j_call: TRBJ1-2
cdr3_nt: TGTGCCAGCATCCCCGGGGGGGGTCATGGCTACACCTTC
cdr3_aa: CASIPGGGHGYTF

d_call: NA
v_call: TRBV15
clone_size: many
j_call: TRBJ2-5
cdr3_nt: TGTGCCACCAGCAGAGGGAAGAAGCAAGAGACCCAGTACTTC
cdr3_aa: CATSRGKKQETQYF

d_call: NA
v_call: TRBV6-4
clone_size: NA
j_call: TRBJ1-6
cdr3_nt: TGTGCCAGCAGTGAGATTCCGCAGGGCGGTTCACCCCTCCACTTT
cdr3_aa: CASSEIPQGGSPLHF

d_call: TRBD2
v_call: TRBV10-3
clone_size: NA
j_call: TRBJ2-1
cdr3_nt: TGTGCCATCAGTGAGGCTAGCGGGAGGAGTAATGAGCAGTTCTTC
cdr3_aa: CAISEASGRSNEQFF

d_call: NA
v_call: TRBV4-3
clone_size: NA
j_call: TRBJ1-1
cdr3_nt: TGCGCCAGCAGCCAAGAGATTACAGGGTTCACTGGAGCTTTCTTT
cdr3_aa: CASSQEITGFTGAFF

d_call: NA
v_call: TRBV7-2
clone_size: NA
j_call: TRBJ1-1
cdr3_nt: TGTGCCAGCAGCATCCGGGGGGGAGAGGTTGAAGCTTTCTTT
cdr3_aa: CASSIRGGEVEAFF

d_call: NA
v_call: TRBV6-5
clone_size: many
j_call: TRBJ2-5
cdr3_nt: TGTGCCAGCAAAATGACCCGCCAAGAGACCCAGTACTTC
cdr3_aa: CASKMTRQETQYF

d_call: TRBD1
v_call: TRBV20-1
clone_size: NA
j_call: TRBJ2-5
cdr3_nt: TGCAGTGCTAGTCCGGGACAGGGCACCCAAGAGACCCAGTACTTC
cdr3_aa: CSASPGQGTQETQYF

d_call: NA
v_call: TRBV12-3/TRBV12-4
clone_size: NA
j_call: TRBJ1-2
cdr3_nt: TGTGCCAGCAGTCCGGGGTCCTCTAGTGACTACACCTTC
cdr3_aa: CASSPGSSSDYTF

d_call: NA
v_call: TRBV5-1
clone_size: few
j_call: TRBJ1-6
cdr3_nt: TGCGCCAGCAGCTTGGTGGGCGGCTATAATTCACCCCTCCACTTT
cdr3_aa: CASSLVGGYNSPLHF

d_call: NA
v_call: TRBV28
clone_size: once
j_call: TRBJ2-1
cdr3_nt: TGTGCCAACAGTTTAACACCTCAAGAGACCCAGTTCTTC
cdr3_aa: CANSLTPQETQFF

d_call: NA
v_call: TRBV7-2
clone_size: NA
j_call: TRBJ2-3
cdr3_nt: TGTGCCAGCAGCTTACCCCAGGGAGTGGGCACAGATACGCAGTATTTT
cdr3_aa: CASSLPQGVGTDTQYF

d_call: NA
v_call: TRBV6-5
clone_size: many
j_call: TRBJ2-1
cdr3_nt: TGTGCCAGCAGTAGGACAAATTCCTACAATGAGCAGTTCTTC
cdr3_aa: CASSRTNSYNEQFF

d_call: NA
v_call: TRBV20-1
clone_size: many
j_call: TRBJ1-1
cdr3_nt: TGCAGTGCTAGAGTCGGCAAGGACACTGAAGCTTTCTTT
cdr3_aa: CSARVGKDTEAFF

d_call: TRBD1
v_call: TRBV5-6
clone_size: NA
j_call: TRBJ1-1
cdr3_nt: TGTGCCAGCAGCTTGGGGGGACAGGGGAACACTGAAGCTTTCTTT
cdr3_aa: CASSLGGQGNTEAFF

d_call: NA
v_call: TRBV20-1
clone_size: NA
j_call: TRBJ1-2
cdr3_nt: TGCAGTGCCCCCGTCAGTAACTATGGCTACACCTTC
cdr3_aa: CSAPVSNYGYTF

d_call: NA
v_call: TRBV28
clone_size: few
j_call: TRBJ1-4
cdr3_nt: TGTGCCAGCAGAGGTCCTGGAAGGGCAACTAATGAAAAACTGTTTTTT
cdr3_aa: CASRGPGRATNEKLFF

d_call: NA
v_call: TRBV6-2/TRBV6-3
clone_size: NA
j_call: TRBJ1-1
cdr3_nt: TGTGCCAGCATCCGGGGGCTGAACACTGAAGCTTTCTTT
cdr3_aa: CASIRGLNTEAFF

d_call: TRBD1
v_call: TRBV5-1
clone_size: NA
j_call: TRBJ2-5
cdr3_nt: TGCGCCAGCAGCTTGGACCCGACAGGGACGGGAGAGACCCAGTACTTC
cdr3_aa: CASSLDPTGTGETQYF